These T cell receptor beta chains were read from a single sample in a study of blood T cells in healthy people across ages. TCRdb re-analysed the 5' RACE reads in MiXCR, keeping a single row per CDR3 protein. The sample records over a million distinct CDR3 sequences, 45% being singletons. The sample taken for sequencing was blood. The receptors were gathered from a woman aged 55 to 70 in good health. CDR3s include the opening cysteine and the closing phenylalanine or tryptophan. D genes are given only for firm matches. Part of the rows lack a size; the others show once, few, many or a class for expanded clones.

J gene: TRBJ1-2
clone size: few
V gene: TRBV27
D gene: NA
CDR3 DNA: TGTGCCAGCAGTCAGGGCCCGAGAATCTATGGCTACACCTTC
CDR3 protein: CASSQGPRIYGYTF

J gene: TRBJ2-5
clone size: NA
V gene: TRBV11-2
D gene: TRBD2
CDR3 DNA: TGTGCCAGCAGACATAAACGACTAGCGGGGGTGGAGACCCAGTACTTC
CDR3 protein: CASRHKRLAGVETQYF

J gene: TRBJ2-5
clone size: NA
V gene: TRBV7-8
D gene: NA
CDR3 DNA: TGTGCCAGCAGCTCCCGTGAGGGGGAAGAGACCCAGTACTTC
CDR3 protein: CASSSREGEETQYF

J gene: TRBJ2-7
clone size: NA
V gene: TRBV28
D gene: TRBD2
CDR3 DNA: TGTGCCAGCAGTTTTGGACCGACTAGCGGGAGGGCCCTTGAGGAGCAGTACTTC
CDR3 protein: CASSFGPTSGRALEEQYF

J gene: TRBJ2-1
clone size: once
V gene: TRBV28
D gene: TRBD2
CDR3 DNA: TGTGCCAGCAGGGGGGGTGGCGGGGGGAGCTCCTACAATGAGCAGTTCTTC
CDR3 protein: CASRGGGGGSSYNEQFF

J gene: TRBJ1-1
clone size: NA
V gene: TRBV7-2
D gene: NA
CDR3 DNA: TGTGCCAGCAGCTTAGTAGTAGAAAATGAAGCTTTCTTT
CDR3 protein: CASSLVVENEAFF

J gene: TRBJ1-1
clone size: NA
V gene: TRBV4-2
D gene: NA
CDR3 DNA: TGTGCCAGCAGCCAAGAGGGAGCGGGGTACACTGAAGCTTTCTTT
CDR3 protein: CASSQEGAGYTEAFF

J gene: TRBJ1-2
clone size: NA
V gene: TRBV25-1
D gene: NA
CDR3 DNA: TGTGCCAGCAGTGATTCGATAGGGGCCCCCTATGGCTACACCTTC
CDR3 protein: CASSDSIGAPYGYTF

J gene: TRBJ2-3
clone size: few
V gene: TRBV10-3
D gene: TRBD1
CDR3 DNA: TGTGCCATCAGTTCGACAGGGACGACAGATACGCAGTATTTT
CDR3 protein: CAISSTGTTDTQYF

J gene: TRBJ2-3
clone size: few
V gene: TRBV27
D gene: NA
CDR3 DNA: TGTGCCAGCAGTTCCCCTGGGGCAACAGATACGCAGTATTTT
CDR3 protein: CASSSPGATDTQYF

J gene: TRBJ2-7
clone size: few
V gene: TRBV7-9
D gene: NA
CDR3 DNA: TGTGCCAGCAGCTTAGCGGGATGGGGCAACGAGCAGTACTTC
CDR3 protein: CASSLAGWGNEQYF

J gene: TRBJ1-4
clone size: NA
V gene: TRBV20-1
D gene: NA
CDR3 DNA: TGCAGTGCTAGACCCTTAGGTTCGTCACAGGAGGAAAAACTGTTTTTT
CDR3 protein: CSARPLGSSQEEKLFF

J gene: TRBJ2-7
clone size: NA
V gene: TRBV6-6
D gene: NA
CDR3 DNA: TGTGCCAGCAGGACCACAGGGGGGGTATCCTACGAGCAGTACTTC
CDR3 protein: CASRTTGGVSYEQYF

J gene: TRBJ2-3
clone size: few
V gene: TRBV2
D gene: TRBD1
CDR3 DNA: TGTGCCAGAGACAGGGACGTCAGGTATTTT
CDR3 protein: CARDRDVRYF

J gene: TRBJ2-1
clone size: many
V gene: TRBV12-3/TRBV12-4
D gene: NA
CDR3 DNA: TGTGCCAGCAGTAGCGGAAACAATGAGCAGTTCTTC
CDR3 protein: CASSSGNNEQFF

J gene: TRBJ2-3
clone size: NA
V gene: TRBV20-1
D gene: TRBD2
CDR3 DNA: TGCAGCGCTATTACTAGCGGACTTTCCACAGATACGCAGTATTTT
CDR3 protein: CSAITSGLSTDTQYF

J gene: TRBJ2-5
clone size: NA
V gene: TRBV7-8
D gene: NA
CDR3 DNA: TGTGCCGGCAGCCTAAGTGGGTGGGAGACCCAGTACTTC
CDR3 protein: CAGSLSGWETQYF

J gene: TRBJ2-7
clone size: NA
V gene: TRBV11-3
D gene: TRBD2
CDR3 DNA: TGTGCCAGCAGCTTTAAGCGGGATTACCACTACGAGCAGTACTTC
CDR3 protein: CASSFKRDYHYEQYF

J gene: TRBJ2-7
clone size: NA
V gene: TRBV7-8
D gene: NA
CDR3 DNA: TGTGCCAGCAGCTTAGTTCCCCGGCATTACGAGCAGTACTTC
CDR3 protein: CASSLVPRHYEQYF

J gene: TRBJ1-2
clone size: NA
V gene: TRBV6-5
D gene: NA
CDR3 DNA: TGTGCCTGCAGTTTCACAGGGACGGGCCTGGGTAACTATGGCTACACCTTC
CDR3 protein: CACSFTGTGLGNYGYTF

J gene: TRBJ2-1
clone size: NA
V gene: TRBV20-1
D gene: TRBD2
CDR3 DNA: TGCAGTGCTAGTTATGCGGGACTAGCGACCAGCTCCTACAATGAGCAGTTCTTC
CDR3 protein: CSASYAGLATSSYNEQFF

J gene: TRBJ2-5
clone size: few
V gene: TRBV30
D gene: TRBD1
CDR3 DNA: TGTGCCGGGACAGGGGGAGAGACCCAGTACTTC
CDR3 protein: CAGTGGETQYF

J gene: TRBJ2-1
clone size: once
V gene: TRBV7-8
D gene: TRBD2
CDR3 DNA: TGTGCCAGCAGCTCAGCTGTAGCGGGGGGTGGGGATGAGCAGTTCTTC
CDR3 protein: CASSSAVAGGGDEQFF

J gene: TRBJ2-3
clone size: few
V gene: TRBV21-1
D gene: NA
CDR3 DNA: TGTGCCAGCAGCAACCAGACTAGCGGGACTTTTGATACGCAGTATTTT
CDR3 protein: CASSNQTSGTFDTQYF

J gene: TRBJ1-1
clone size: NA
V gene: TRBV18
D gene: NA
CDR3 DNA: TGTGCCAGCTCGACTCGACAGAACACTGAAGCTTTCTTT
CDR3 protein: CASSTRQNTEAFF

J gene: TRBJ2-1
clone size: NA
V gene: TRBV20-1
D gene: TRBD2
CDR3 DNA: TGCAGTGCCGGATCCACTAGCGGCGCCTACAATGAGCAGTTCTTC
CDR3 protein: CSAGSTSGAYNEQFF

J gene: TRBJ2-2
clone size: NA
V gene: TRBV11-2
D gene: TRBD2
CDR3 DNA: TGTGCCAGCAGCTTCCTTAGCGGGAGGGGGTTCACCGGGGAGCTGTTTTTT
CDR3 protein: CASSFLSGRGFTGELFF

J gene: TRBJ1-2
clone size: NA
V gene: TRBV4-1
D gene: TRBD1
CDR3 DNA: TGCGCCAGCAGCCAACCGGGACAGCAGATTTATGGCTACACCTTC
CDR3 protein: CASSQPGQQIYGYTF

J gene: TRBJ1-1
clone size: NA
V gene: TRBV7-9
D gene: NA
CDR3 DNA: TGTGCCAGCAGCTTAATCGGAGTTAGCTCCTACAATGAAGCTTTCTTT
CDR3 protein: CASSLIGVSSYNEAFF

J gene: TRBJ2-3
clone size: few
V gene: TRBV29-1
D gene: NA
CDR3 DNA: TGCAGCGTTGCCCCCGGGGGTGGCACAGATACGCAGTATTTT
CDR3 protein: CSVAPGGGTDTQYF

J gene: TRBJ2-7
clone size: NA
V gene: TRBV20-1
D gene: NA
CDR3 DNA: TGCAGTGCTAGAGTCGTCAGGGAATCCTACGAGCAGTACTTC
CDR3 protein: CSARVVRESYEQYF

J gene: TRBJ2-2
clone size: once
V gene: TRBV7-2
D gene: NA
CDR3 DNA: TGTGCCAGCAGCGCCGCCAGGAGGACTGGGGAGCTGTTTTTT
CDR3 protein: CASSAARRTGELFF

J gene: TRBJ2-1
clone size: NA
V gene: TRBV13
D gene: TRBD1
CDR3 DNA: TGTGCCAGCAGCTTAGGCGGACAGGGGGCATTTGAGCAGTTCTTC
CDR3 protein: CASSLGGQGAFEQFF

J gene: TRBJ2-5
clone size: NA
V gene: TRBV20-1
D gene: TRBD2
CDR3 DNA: TGCAGTGCTAGAGAGCACAGCGGGAGGGCCGTGGAGACCCAGTACTTC
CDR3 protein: CSAREHSGRAVETQYF

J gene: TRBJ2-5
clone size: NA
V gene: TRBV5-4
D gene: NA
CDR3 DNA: TGTGCCAGCAGCCGAGGAGGGGGCGGAATTGAGGGCTTTCAAGAGACCCAGTACTTC
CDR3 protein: CASSRGGGGIEGFQETQYF

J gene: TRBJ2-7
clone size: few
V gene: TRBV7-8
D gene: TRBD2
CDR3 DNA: TGTGCCAGCAGCTTAGCGGGGGCAGGGCGACTAGCGGTGCTCTCCTACGAGCAGTACTTC
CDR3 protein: CASSLAGAGRLAVLSYEQYF

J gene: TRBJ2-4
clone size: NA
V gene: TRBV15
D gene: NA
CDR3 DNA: TGTGCCACCAGCAGAGGTCATTTGGGCAAAAACATTCAGTACTTC
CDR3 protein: CATSRGHLGKNIQYF

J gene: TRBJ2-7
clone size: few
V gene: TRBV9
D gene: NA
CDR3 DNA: TGTGCCAGCAGCGTAGCCGGCCAGGCCGGGTCCTACGAGCAGTACTTC
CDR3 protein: CASSVAGQAGSYEQYF

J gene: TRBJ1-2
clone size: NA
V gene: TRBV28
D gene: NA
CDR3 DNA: TGTGCCAGCAGTTTACCAGGGATTATTAACTATGGCTACACCTTC
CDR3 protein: CASSLPGIINYGYTF

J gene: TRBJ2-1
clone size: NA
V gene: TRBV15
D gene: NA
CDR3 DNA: TGTGCCACCAGCAGACTCACTACCTCCCTGTTCGATGAGCAGTTCTTC
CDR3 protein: CATSRLTTSLFDEQFF

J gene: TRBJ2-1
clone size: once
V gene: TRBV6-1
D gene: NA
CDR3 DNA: TGTGCCAGCAGCGACAATTTGAATGAGCAGTTCTTC
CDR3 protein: CASSDNLNEQFF

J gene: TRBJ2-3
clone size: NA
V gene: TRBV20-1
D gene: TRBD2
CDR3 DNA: TGCAGTGCTCAGTTAGCGGGAGGAGATACGCAGTATTTT
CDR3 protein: CSAQLAGGDTQYF

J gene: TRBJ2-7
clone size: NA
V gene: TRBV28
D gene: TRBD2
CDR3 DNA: TGTGCCAGCAGTTTATCGTCCGATAGCGGGAGAGGCTACGAGCAGTACTTC
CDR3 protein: CASSLSSDSGRGYEQYF

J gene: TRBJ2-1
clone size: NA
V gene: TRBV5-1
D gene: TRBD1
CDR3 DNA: TGCGCCAGCAGCTTGGCCGCGGTGGGACAGGGTTACAATGAGCAGTTCTTC
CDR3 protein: CASSLAAVGQGYNEQFF

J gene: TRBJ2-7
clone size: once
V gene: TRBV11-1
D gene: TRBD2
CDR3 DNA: TGTGCCAGCAGCTTAACTAGCGGGACGGGGTACGAGCAGTACTTC
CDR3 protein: CASSLTSGTGYEQYF

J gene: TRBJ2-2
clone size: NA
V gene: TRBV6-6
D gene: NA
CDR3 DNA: TGTGCCAGCAGTCGGATGGGGCCCGCCTCCGGGGAGCTGTTTTTT
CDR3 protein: CASSRMGPASGELFF

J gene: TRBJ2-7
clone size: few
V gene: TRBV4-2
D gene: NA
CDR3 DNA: TGTGCCAGCAGCCAAACCGGGACGACCGAGCAGTACTTC
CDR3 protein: CASSQTGTTEQYF

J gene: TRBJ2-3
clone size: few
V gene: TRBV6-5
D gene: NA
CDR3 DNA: TGTGCCAGCAGAAAGACAGGAAAAGATACGCAGTATTTT
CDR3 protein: CASRKTGKDTQYF

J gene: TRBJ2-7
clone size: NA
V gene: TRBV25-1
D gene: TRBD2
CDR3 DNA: TGTGCCAGCAGGTCGGGAGGGCCGCCCAATGAGCAGTACTTC
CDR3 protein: CASRSGGPPNEQYF

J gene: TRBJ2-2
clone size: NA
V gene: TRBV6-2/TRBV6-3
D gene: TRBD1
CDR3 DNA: TGTGCCAGCAGAGACGAAGGGGGCAGAATAGGCGGGGAGCTGTTTTTT
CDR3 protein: CASRDEGGRIGGELFF

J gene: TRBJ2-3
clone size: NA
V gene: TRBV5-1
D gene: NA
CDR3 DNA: TGCGCCAGCAGCTTGCAAAGTCCTAGCACAGATACGCAGTATTTT
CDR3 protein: CASSLQSPSTDTQYF